This T cell receptor beta chain was retrieved from a study of T-cell reconstitution after alpha-beta-depleted transplantation in children. General study points: Several hundred graft clones that had expanded were reportedly the source of alpha-beta T cells about two months after transplant. T-cell counts and diversity at one year post-transplant came mainly from newly produced T cells.

As regards this clonotype: Its matching antigen is unknown.

The authors prepared the TCRbeta library with unique molecular identifiers. MiXCR, run by TCRdb on the PCR reads, gives a single entry per CDR3 protein. The sample records about a million distinct CDR3 sequences, about 29% being singletons. V lost 2 bases to trimming and J lost 4 bases, with 14 bases between them. This CDR3 is 16 amino acids long. The chain has TRBV12-3 or TRBV12-4 and TRBJ2-2; D tentatively reads TRBD1 or TRBD2 (5 bases each). The specimen was PBMCs, mostly from graft donor cells, collected 360 days after TCRalphabeta/CD19-depleted stem cell transplant. The sequence came from a boy in the first two years of life who had a stem cell transplant for SCID, so the T cells may come from the graft donor. CDR3 bases: TGTGCCAGCAGTTTACTACCGGGACCGATCACCGGGGAGCTGTTTTTT. It specifies CASSLLPGPITGELFF.